This T cell receptor beta chain was captured by sequencing in a study of T-cell memory formation after mild COVID-19. Study outcomes and limitations: Confirmation was lacking for SARS-CoV-2 specificity of second-wave clones that peaked on day 37.

TCRdb itself ran the 5' RACE reads through MiXCR, one entry per CDR3 protein. The data contain around 210,000 distinct CDR3 sequences, around 9.5% of them seen just once; the ten biggest clones take up around 3.3%. V lost 3 bases and J lost 7, with 12 bases in between. The germline V gene encodes CDR1 SGHTA and CDR2 FQGTGA. This CDR3 has 13 amino acids. This clonotype was counted a few times. Its antigen is currently unknown. The TCR originated in a man younger than 35 who had mild COVID-19 (a few samples of this study predate the infection). Cell type and time point are not known. Material: PBMCs or a T cell subset sorted from them (not recorded which). The V gene is TRBV7-3, the J gene TRBJ1-1; a weak D match, TRBD1 (6 bases). CDR3 protein: CASSLNREGEAFF. The CDR3 region has the DNA TGTGCCAGCAGCTTGAACAGGGAAGGTGAAGCTTTCTTT. The whole variable domain, remainder taken from reference TRBV7-3 and TRBJ1-1, is GAGVSQTPSNKVTEKGKYVELRCDPISGHTALYWYRQSLGQGPEFLIYFQGTGAADDSGLPNDRFFAVRPEGSVSTLKIQRTERGDSAVYLCASSLNREGEAFFGQGTRLTVV.